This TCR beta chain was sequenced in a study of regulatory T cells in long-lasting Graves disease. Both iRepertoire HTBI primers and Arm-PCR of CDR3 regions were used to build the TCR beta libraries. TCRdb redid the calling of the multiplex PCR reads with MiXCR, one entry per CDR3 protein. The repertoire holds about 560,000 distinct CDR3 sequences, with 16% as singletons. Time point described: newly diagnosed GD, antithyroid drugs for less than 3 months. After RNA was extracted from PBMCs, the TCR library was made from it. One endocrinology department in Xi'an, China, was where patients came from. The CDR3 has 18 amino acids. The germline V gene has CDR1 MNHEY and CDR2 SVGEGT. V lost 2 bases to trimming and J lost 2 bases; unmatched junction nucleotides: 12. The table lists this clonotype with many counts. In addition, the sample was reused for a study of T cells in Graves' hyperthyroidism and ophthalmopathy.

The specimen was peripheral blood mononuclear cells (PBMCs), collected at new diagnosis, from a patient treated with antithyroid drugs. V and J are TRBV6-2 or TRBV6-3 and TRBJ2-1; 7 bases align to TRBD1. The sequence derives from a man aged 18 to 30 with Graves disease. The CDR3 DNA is TGTGCCAGCAGTTACGGTCCCAACTTAGGGACAGCCTACAATGAGCAGTTCTTC. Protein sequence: CASSYGPNLGTAYNEQFF.